This T cell receptor (beta chain) was recovered during a study of post-analysis software for immune sequencing data. Study results and limitations: Higher frequency in patients than in controls was seen for roughly five TRBV segments, with TRBV5-6, TRBV5-1 and TRBV20-1 among them. The authors found that F measure strongly co-clustered same-batch samples. A significant reduction in normalized Chao1 diversity was observed in multiple sclerosis patients versus controls.

The CDR3 covers 15 residues. The V and J ends lost 4 bases and 4 bases respectively, with 18 bases between them. CDR1 is SGHDT and CDR2 is YYEEEE in the germline V gene. Prepared TCR beta cDNA libraries contained unique molecular identifiers. About 500,000 cDNA molecules were obtained per 1 to 10 million input T cells. One entry per CDR3 protein, called by TCRdb with MiXCR from the PCR reads. The sample has 740,000 or so distinct CDR3 sequences; approximately 57% are singletons. This clonotype was seen only a few times. The target antigen is unknown. Input material: blood. This TCR came from a girl between 5 and 17 years old with multiple sclerosis. V usage is TRBV5-6 and J usage is TRBJ2-7, with a tentative D call TRBD2 (5 bases). CDR3 sequence reads: CASSAIPQSGYEQYF. The CDR3 DNA reads as TGTGCCAGCAGCGCCATCCCTCAAAGCGGTTACGAGCAGTACTTC. The entire variable domain, with the rest obtained from reference TRBV5-6 and TRBJ2-7, is as follows: DAGVTQSPTHLIKTRGQQVTLRCSPKSGHDTVSWYQQALGQGPQFIFQYYEEEERQRGNFPDRFSGHQFPNYSSELNVNALLLGDSALYLCASSAIPQSGYEQYFGPGTRLTVT.